Sequencing of this T cell receptor (beta chain) was carried out in a study of vaccination effects on CD4 cells after COVID-19. Study context: All study participants received two doses of BNT162b2 or mRNA-1273 vaccine. Study observations and caveats: Marked contraction was observed in infection-induced and vaccine-induced clones late after vaccination. Healthy vaccinees showed cross-reactivity with common cold coronaviruses in only 1 of 255 vaccine-induced clones.

TCRdb keeps only in-frame clones here, not all; method: immunoSEQ multiplex PCR. The data show some 41,000 clones, with just over 75% seen just once and more than 10% held by the top ten. Viral peptide pool expansion of antigen-specific CD4+ T cells preceded sequencing in the ViraFEST assay. Investigators separated out CD4+ T cells once around 9 days of culture had passed. All vaccine recipients tested negative for nucleocapsid antibodies and had never contracted SARS-CoV-2 infection. Replacing half the medium with IL-2 medium was done on days 3 and 7. V trimming: 5 bases; J trimming: 10 bases; junction bases outside the gene matches: 4. The germline V gene encodes CDR1 SGHTA and CDR2 FQGNSA. The CDR3 consists of 13 residues. Comments on this clone: The target antigen is unknown.

The clonotype comes from a human donor who received a COVID-19 vaccine. The sample was CD4+ T cells from PBMCs cultured with SARS-CoV-2 spike peptides, taken before COVID-19 vaccination. The J gene is TRBJ1-6, the V gene TRBV7-2; 8 positions match TRBD1. This CDR3 reads CASSRTGYSPLHF. The CDR3 DNA follows: TGTGCCAGCAGCAGGACAGGGTACTCACCCCTCCACTTT.